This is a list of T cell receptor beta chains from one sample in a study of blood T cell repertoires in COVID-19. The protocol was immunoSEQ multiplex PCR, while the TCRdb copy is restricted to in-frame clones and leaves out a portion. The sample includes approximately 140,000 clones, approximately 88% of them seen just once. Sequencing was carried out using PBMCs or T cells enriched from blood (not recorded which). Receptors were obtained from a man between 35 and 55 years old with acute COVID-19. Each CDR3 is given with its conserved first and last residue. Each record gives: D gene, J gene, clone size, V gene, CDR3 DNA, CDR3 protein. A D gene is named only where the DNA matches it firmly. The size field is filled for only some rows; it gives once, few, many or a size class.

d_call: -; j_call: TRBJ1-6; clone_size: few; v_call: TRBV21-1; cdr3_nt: TGTGCCAGCAGCAGCTTACCGGGACTTCTCAATTCACCCCTCCACTTT; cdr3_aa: CASSSLPGLLNSPLHF
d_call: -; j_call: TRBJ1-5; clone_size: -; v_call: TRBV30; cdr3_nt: TGTGCCTGGACGGGAGGGGAATCAGAGCCCCAGCATTTT; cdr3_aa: CAWTGGESEPQHF
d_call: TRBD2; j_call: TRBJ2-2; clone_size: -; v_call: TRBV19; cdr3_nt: TGTGCCAGTTCGAAGCGGGAGGGGAACACCGGGGAGCTGTTTTTT; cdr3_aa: CASSKREGNTGELFF
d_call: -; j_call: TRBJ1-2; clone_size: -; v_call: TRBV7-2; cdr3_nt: TGTGCCAGCAGCTTACCAGGGAATAACTATGGCTACACCTTC; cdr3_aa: CASSLPGNNYGYTF
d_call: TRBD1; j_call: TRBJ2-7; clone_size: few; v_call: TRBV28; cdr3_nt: TGTGCCAGCAGCTCCGAACAGGGGTTAATGTACGAGCAGTACTTC; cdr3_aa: CASSSEQGLMYEQYF
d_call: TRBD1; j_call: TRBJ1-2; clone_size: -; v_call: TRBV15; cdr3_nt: TGTGCCACCAGCAGAGAACTTGGGACAGCTCGTGGGTATGGCTACACCTTC; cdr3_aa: CATSRELGTARGYGYTF
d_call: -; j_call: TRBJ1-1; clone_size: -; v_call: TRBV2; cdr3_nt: TGTGCCAGCCTTAGGACACAGAACACTGAAGCTTTCTTT; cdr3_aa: CASLRTQNTEAFF
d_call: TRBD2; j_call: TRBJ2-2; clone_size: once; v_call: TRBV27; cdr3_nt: TGTGCCAGCAGTGATAGCGGGGAGAACACCGGGGAGCTGTTTTTT; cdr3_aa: CASSDSGENTGELFF
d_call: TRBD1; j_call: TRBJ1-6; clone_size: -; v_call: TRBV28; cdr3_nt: TGTGCCAGCAGTTTAGGGACAGGGATAAGGCCAGTATATGGGAATTCACCCCTCCACTTT; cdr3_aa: CASSLGTGIRPVYGNSPLHF
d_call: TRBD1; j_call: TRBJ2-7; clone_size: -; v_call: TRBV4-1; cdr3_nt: TGCGCCAGCAGCCAAGATCTTGGGTGGGACAGGGCCTACGAGCAGTACTTC; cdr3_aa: CASSQDLGWDRAYEQYF
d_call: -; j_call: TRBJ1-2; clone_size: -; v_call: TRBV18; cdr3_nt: TGTGCCAGCTCACCACGAGGGGGGGCGCATGGCTACACCTTC; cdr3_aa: CASSPRGGAHGYTF
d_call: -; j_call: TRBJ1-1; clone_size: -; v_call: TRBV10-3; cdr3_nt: TGTGCCATCAGCGCAAACTTGGCTGAAGCTTTCTTT; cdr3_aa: CAISANLAEAFF
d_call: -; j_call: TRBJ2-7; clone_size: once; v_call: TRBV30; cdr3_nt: TGTGCCTGGAGGGTAACGGGTTCCTACGAGCAGTACTTC; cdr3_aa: CAWRVTGSYEQYF
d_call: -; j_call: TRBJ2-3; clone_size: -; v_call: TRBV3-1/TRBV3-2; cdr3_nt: TGTGCCAGCAGCCAAGAGAACTCAGATACGCAGTATTTT; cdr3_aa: CASSQENSDTQYF
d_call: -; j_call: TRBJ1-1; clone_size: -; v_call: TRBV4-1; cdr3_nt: TGCGCCAGCAGCCAACACAACCCGACAGGGAACACTGAAGCTTTCTTT; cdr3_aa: CASSQHNPTGNTEAFF
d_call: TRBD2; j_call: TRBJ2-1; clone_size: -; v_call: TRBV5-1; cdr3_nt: TGCGCCAGCAGCTTGGCCCCCCTAGCGGGGGCCGATATCTACAATGAGCAGTTCTTC; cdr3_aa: CASSLAPLAGADIYNEQFF
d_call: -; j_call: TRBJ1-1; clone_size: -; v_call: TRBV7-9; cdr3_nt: TGTGCCAGCAGCTTAGCGCGATCAGAAGCTTTCTTT; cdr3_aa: CASSLARSEAFF
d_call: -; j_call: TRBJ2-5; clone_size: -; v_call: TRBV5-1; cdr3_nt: TGCGCCAGCAGCTTGGCCCTCGGGAGAAGTCAAGAGACCCAGTACTTC; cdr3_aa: CASSLALGRSQETQYF
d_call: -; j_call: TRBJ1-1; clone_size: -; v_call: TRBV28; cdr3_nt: TGTGCCAGCATTCCTGGGGGGAGGGTTATCAACACTGAAGCTTTCTTT; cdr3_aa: CASIPGGRVINTEAFF
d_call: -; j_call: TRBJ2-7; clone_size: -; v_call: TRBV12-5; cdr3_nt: TGTGCTAGTGGTTTGGGTCTCGAGCAGTACTTC; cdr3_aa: CASGLGLEQYF
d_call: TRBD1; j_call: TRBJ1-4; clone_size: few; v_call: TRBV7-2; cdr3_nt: TGTGCCAGCAGCTTTAAGGGGGCGGGTGAAAAACTGTTTTTT; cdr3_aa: CASSFKGAGEKLFF
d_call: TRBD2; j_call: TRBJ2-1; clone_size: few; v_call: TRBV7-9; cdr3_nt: TGTGCCAGCAGCCCAACTCTAGCGGGAGTAGGGGGGTTTGGTAAGCAGTTCTTC; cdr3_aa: CASSPTLAGVGGFGKQFF
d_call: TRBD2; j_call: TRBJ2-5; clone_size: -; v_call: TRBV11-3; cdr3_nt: TGTGCCAGCGGAATGGGCGGGGGAAAGACCCAGTACTTC; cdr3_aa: CASGMGGGKTQYF
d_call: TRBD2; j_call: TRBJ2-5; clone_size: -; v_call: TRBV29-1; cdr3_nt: TGCAGCGTCGGGACTAGCGGGAGCTCCCAAGAGACCCAGTACTTC; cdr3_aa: CSVGTSGSSQETQYF